The present TCR beta chain was sequenced within a study of blood T cell repertoires in COVID-19. The wider study: Acute-phase and convalescent COVID-19 samples originated in the United States, Italy and Spain. T cells, B-cell-depleted T cells, or PBMCs provided the cDNA or gDNA that served as material.

Trimming at V came to 6 bases and at J to 5 bases, leaving 7 bases not matched to a gene. The CDR3 totals 15 residues. Per germline, CDR1 LGHNT and CDR2 FRNRAP. Per the original methods: For nucleated cells, counts were estimated from reference gene primer amplification. Data came from immunoSEQ multiplex PCR; TCRdb stores just in-frame clones and leaves some out. V, J and clone size are taken as reported in that table, and D and trimming were inferred from the DNA itself. Here the sample spans some 110,000 clones, 85% to 90% being singletons. The clonotype was recovered from a man aged 45 to 65 with acute or convalescent COVID-19. What was sequenced was peripheral blood. The chain combines TRBV12-5 with TRBJ1-6, with 7 bases aligning to TRBD1. CDR3 sequence: CASGPPDRDNSPLHF. CDR3 in DNA: TGTGCTAGTGGCCCTCCCGACAGGGATAATTCACCCCTCCACTTT.